This TCR beta chain was observed in a study of PD-1 blockade in classical Hodgkin lymphoma (TCRdb year 2020). As for the study more broadly: Nivolumab dosing was 3 mg/kg intravenously every 2 weeks, continuing until either disease progression or unacceptable toxicity. A peripheral blood immune signature of response to PD-1 blockade in classical Hodgkin lymphoma was defined using TCR beta sequencing and CyTOF.

Genomic DNA was isolated using the Qiagen DNeasy kit from unsorted PBMCs as well as from negatively selected CD4+ and CD8+ fractions. Amplification of TCR beta CDR3 regions was done by immunoSEQ multiplex PCR with primers that anneal to V and J segments. A synthetic immune receptor repertoire was used to minimize amplification bias, and any residual bias was removed computationally once sequencing was done. Regarding the original processing steps: Repertoire diversity was quantified as the Shannon entropy index using custom Python scripts. The unsorted, CD4+ and CD8+ repertoires were each analyzed separately, with the exception of combined analyses, where CD4+ and CD8+ sequences were merged in silico. Clonal expansion was defined as a frequency increase of at least 2-fold after treatment compared with C1D1, and clones undetected at baseline were assigned a pseudocount of 0.5. Clones with 0 or 1 copy at C1D1 were defined as singleton clones, while clones with 2 or more copies were defined as non-singleton clones. Clones expanded in unsorted samples were labelled as CD4+, CD8+ or unknown by matching protein sequences in sorted samples from the same patient. Wilcoxon tests on paired samples were used to test diversity changes from C1D1 to C4D1. Drawn from immuneACCESS, this table holds only the in-frame rearrangements with V and J called that TCRdb kept. Clones are partly lost; checked studies trace under half to an unresolved V gene and leave the rest unexplained. The D gene and trimming were derived from the DNA, and the V and J assignments and clone size from that table. The sample includes tens of thousands of clones, with 75% to 90% observed a single time. The ten largest clones capture 3.1% of the sample.

In the paper's terms, the time point label means: cycle 4 day 1 (C4D1), after 5 to 7 weeks of nivolumab. Every trial patient had relapsed following autologous stem cell transplantation, and prior brentuximab vedotin exposure was what differed among cohorts A, B and C. A Miltenyi CD4+ T cell isolation kit was used for magnetic negative selection to purify CD4+ T cells from thawed PBMCs. A total of 50 to 70 patients with relapsed/refractory classical Hodgkin lymphoma made up the trial cohort, and each patient's best overall response was complete response, partial response or progressive disease. Single-agent nivolumab was administered to trial patients in the multi-cohort phase II CheckMate 205 trial. An independent review committee assessed best overall response using the 2007 International Working Group response criteria. Trial PBMCs were collected just before the start of nivolumab (C1D1) and during therapy at cycle 2 day 1 and cycle 4 day 1. Peripheral blood was collected in 8 mL Vacutainer Cell Preparation Tubes, from which PBMCs were isolated by centrifugation and then cryopreserved. Purified CD4+ and CD8+ fractions were prepared only for cases with an additional available PBMC sample. Magnetically labelled cells were removed on LS columns in a quadroMACS separator, and the flow-through was retained as the purified fraction.

What the research found in general, with its limitations: Lower diversity was observed in patients in whom nivolumab was started less than 1 year after ASCT, and these patients were excluded from later analyses so that confounding by immune reconstitution would be avoided. Baseline TCR diversity was reported to be lower in newly diagnosed patients than in healthy donors and to be lower still in relapsed/refractory patients. Only a single clinical trial cohort was studied, and what caused the repertoire differences, possibly disease activity or prior therapy, remained undefined. By C4D1, a significant rise was seen in CD4+ TCR diversity but not in CD8+ TCR diversity (p=0.0027 vs p=0.16), and the rise was most apparent among complete responders (p=0.02). Trial patients achieving complete response had baseline diversity similar to newly diagnosed patients, whereas partial responders and progressors had significantly lower diversity.

On this clone itself: It lacks a known antigen. No much larger clone exists at a distance of one base, and base qualities are not known.

From a lookup of the germline V gene, CDR1 and CDR2 are SGHRS and YFSETQ. V loses 4 bases, J loses 5 bases, and the germline ends lie 12 bases apart. Reading from cysteine to phenylalanine, the CDR3 counts 13 amino acids. The kept DNA is CDR3 alone, 39 bases in frame from the first base. Here the chain combines TRBV5-1 and TRBJ2-5, with the identity of the D gene unclear. The sample here was CD4+ T cells from blood, taken before the fourth cycle of nivolumab. This receptor was identified in a human donor with classical Hodgkin lymphoma. The CDR3: CASSNSAVETQYF. The DNA sequence is given as TGCGCCAGCAGCAACAGCGCGGTGGAGACCCAGTACTTC.